This T cell receptor (beta chain) was sequenced during a study of blood T cell repertoires in COVID-19. Germline CDR1 reads LGHDT; CDR2 reads YNNKEL (reference sequence). This CDR3 has 15 residues. Trimming stripped 4 bases from V and 7 bases from J, with 16 bases between. The data were produced by immunoSEQ multiplex PCR, yet TCRdb's version contains in-frame clones alone and is incomplete. The sample records roughly 200,000 clones, 60% to 85% being singletons. The V and J genes are TRBV3-1 (or the pseudogene TRBV3-2) and TRBJ1-4; no clear D gene. Input material: peripheral blood. This sequence was found in a woman in her fifties or sixties with active or convalescent COVID-19. The CDR3, as DNA: TGTGCCAGCAGCCCTACCCACGGGGATGGTGAAAAACTGTTTTTT. Translating it yields CASSPTHGDGEKLFF.